Listed below are T cell receptor beta chains from one sample, sequenced in a study of cytomegalovirus exposure and HLA in healthy donors. The repertoire was sequenced with immunoSEQ multiplex PCR; TCRdb's copy has only in-frame clones and lacks some. The sample contains over 150,000 clones, around four fifths of which appear only once. The sequenced sample consisted of PBMCs. The receptors were sampled from a man in his forties or fifties in good health and CMV-seropositive. CDR3s include the opening cysteine and the closing phenylalanine or tryptophan. A D gene is named only where the DNA matches it firmly. Size is stated for part of the rows, as once, few or many counts, or as a class when the clone is expanded.

V gene: TRBV2
J gene: TRBJ1-3
clone size: -
D gene: TRBD1
CDR3 DNA: TGTGCCAGCAGTCTACAGGGGGCTGGAAACACCATATATTTT
CDR3 protein: CASSLQGAGNTIYF

V gene: TRBV28
J gene: TRBJ1-3
clone size: -
D gene: -
CDR3 DNA: TGTGCCAGCAGTCTCGGACAGTCCTCTGGAAACACCATATATTTT
CDR3 protein: CASSLGQSSGNTIYF

V gene: TRBV28
J gene: TRBJ2-7
clone size: -
D gene: TRBD1
CDR3 DNA: TGTGCCAGCACTTGGGACAGGGGTCCCTACGAGCAGTACTTC
CDR3 protein: CASTWDRGPYEQYF

V gene: TRBV4-1
J gene: TRBJ2-2
clone size: once
D gene: -
CDR3 DNA: TGCGCCAGCAGCCAAAGTGACAGGTTAACCGGGGAGCTGTTTTTT
CDR3 protein: CASSQSDRLTGELFF

V gene: TRBV4-2
J gene: TRBJ2-5
clone size: -
D gene: TRBD2
CDR3 DNA: TGTGCCAGCAGCCAATCGGGACTAGCGGCAGAGACCCAGTACTTC
CDR3 protein: CASSQSGLAAETQYF

V gene: TRBV11-2
J gene: TRBJ2-7
clone size: -
D gene: TRBD1
CDR3 DNA: TGTGCCAGCAGCTTTGGGACAGGTGCCTACGAGCAGTACTTC
CDR3 protein: CASSFGTGAYEQYF

V gene: TRBV10-3
J gene: TRBJ2-3
clone size: -
D gene: -
CDR3 DNA: TGTGCCATCAGTGAGACGGGGACAGATACGCAGTATTTT
CDR3 protein: CAISETGTDTQYF

V gene: TRBV11-2
J gene: TRBJ2-3
clone size: -
D gene: TRBD2
CDR3 DNA: TGTGCCAGCAGCTTCCTAGCGGGGGGCGCAGATACGCAGTATTTT
CDR3 protein: CASSFLAGGADTQYF

V gene: TRBV30
J gene: TRBJ1-5
clone size: -
D gene: TRBD1
CDR3 DNA: TGTGCCTGGAGCCTTGTGACAGGGGGTTCCAATCAGCCCCAGCATTTT
CDR3 protein: CAWSLVTGGSNQPQHF

V gene: TRBV2
J gene: TRBJ2-7
clone size: once
D gene: TRBD2
CDR3 DNA: TGTGCCAGCAGTACGACTAGCGGGAGGGGCGAGCAGTACTTC
CDR3 protein: CASSTTSGRGEQYF

V gene: TRBV2
J gene: TRBJ2-2
clone size: -
D gene: -
CDR3 DNA: TGTGCCAGCAGTCTCGACTCGAACACCGGGGAGCTGTTTTTT
CDR3 protein: CASSLDSNTGELFF

V gene: TRBV5-6
J gene: TRBJ1-5
clone size: -
D gene: -
CDR3 DNA: TGTGCCAGCAGCTTGTCTCGACTCAATAGCAATCAGCCCCAGCATTTT
CDR3 protein: CASSLSRLNSNQPQHF

V gene: TRBV19
J gene: TRBJ1-5
clone size: -
D gene: -
CDR3 DNA: TGTGCCAGCTGCCAGGACAGTGAGGGGTGGCAGCCCCAGCATTTT
CDR3 protein: CASCQDSEGWQPQHF

V gene: TRBV9
J gene: TRBJ2-7
clone size: -
D gene: TRBD2
CDR3 DNA: TGTGCCAGCAGCGGAACGGGGACTAGCTTACACGAGCAGTACTTC
CDR3 protein: CASSGTGTSLHEQYF

V gene: TRBV7-9
J gene: TRBJ2-7
clone size: -
D gene: -
CDR3 DNA: TGTGCCACCAACGGGGCGGGGTCTTCCTACGAGCAGTACTTC
CDR3 protein: CATNGAGSSYEQYF

V gene: TRBV9
J gene: TRBJ2-1
clone size: -
D gene: TRBD2
CDR3 DNA: TGTGCCAGCTCCTTAGCGGGAGCCCCCTACAATGAGCAGTTCTTC
CDR3 protein: CASSLAGAPYNEQFF

V gene: TRBV5-3
J gene: TRBJ2-1
clone size: -
D gene: TRBD2
CDR3 DNA: TGTGCCAGAAGCTTCCCCACTTCCCTTAGCGGGGAGAGCTCCTACAATGAGCAGTTCTTC
CDR3 protein: CARSFPTSLSGESSYNEQFF

V gene: TRBV28
J gene: TRBJ2-1
clone size: once
D gene: TRBD1
CDR3 DNA: TGTGCCAGCAGTTTGGGACAGGGGGCGAACTACAATGAGCAGTTCTTC
CDR3 protein: CASSLGQGANYNEQFF

V gene: TRBV28
J gene: TRBJ1-2
clone size: few
D gene: -
CDR3 DNA: TGTGCCAGCGAAACAGGGACGAGGGGAGGCTACACCTTC
CDR3 protein: CASETGTRGGYTF

V gene: TRBV28
J gene: TRBJ1-5
clone size: -
D gene: -
CDR3 DNA: TGTGCCAGCAGTTTATGGGGGGGATCTCAGCCCCAGCATTTT
CDR3 protein: CASSLWGGSQPQHF